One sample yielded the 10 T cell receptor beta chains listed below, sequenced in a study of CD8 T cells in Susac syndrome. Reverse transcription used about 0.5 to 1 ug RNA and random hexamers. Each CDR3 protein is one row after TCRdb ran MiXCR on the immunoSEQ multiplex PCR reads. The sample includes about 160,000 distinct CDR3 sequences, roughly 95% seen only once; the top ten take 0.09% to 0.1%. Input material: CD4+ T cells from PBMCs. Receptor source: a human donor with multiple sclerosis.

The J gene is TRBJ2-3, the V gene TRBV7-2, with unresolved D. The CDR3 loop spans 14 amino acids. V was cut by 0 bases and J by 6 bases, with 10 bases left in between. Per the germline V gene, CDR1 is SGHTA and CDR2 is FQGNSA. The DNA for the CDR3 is TGTGCCAGCAGCTTAGCTAGTGTATCTGATACGCAGTATTTT. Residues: CASSLASVSDTQYF.

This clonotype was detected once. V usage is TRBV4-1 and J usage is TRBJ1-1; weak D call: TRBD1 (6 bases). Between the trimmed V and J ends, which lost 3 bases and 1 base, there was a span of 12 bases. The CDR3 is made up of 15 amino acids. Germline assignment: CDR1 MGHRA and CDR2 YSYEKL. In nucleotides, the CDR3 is TGCGCCAGCAGCCACCTAGGACAGAGGAACACTGAAGCTTTCTTT. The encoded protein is CASSHLGQRNTEAFF.

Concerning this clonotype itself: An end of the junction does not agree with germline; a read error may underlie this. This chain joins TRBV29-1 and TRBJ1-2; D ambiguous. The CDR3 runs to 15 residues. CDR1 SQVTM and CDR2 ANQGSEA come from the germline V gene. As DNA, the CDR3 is TGCAGCTTTGACCCGGAGGCTACTGAGACCTATGGCTACACCTTC. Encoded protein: CSFDPEATETYGYTF.

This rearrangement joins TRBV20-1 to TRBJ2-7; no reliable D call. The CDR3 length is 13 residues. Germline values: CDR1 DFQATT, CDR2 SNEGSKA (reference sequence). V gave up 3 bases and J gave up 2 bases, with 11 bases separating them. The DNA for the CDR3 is TGCAGTGCTAGGCAGGTTAACCCCTACGAGCAGTACTTC. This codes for CSARQVNPYEQYF.

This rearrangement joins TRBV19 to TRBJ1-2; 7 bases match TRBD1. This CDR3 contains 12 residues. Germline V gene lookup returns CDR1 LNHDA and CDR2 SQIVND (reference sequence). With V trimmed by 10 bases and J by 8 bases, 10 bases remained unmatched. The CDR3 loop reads CATRQGKGGYTF. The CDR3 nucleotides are TGTGCCACTCGACAGGGTAAAGGAGGCTACACCTTC.

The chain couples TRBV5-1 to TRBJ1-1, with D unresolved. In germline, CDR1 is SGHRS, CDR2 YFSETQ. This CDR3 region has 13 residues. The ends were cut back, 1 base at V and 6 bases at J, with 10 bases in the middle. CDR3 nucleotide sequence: TGCGCCAGCAGCTTGTATGGTCAGCCTGAAGCTTTCTTT. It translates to CASSLYGQPEAFF.

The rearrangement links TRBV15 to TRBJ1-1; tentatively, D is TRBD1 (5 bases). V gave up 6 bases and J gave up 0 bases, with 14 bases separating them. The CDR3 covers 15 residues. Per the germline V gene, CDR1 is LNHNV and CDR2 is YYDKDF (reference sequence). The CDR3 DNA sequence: TGTGCCACCAGACAGACAGTCCGGATGAACACTGAAGCTTTCTTT. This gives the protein CATRQTVRMNTEAFF.

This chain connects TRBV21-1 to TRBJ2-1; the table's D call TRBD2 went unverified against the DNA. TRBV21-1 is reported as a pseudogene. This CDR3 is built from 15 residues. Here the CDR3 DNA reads TGTGCCAGCCCTAAAACGGGAACATTGGAGGGTGAGCAGTTCTTC. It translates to CASPKTGTLEGEQFF.

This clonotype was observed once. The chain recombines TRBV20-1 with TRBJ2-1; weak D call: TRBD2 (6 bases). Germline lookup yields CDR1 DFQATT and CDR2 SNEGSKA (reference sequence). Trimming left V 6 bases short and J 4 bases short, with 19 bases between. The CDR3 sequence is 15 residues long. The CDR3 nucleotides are TGCAGTGCCGAGGGCGGAGGGAGACGGTACAATGAGCAGTTCTTC. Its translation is CSAEGGGRRYNEQFF.

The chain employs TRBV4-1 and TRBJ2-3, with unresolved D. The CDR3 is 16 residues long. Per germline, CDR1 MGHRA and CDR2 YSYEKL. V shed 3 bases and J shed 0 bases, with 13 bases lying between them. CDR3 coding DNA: TGCGCCAGCAGCCAGGGCTCGGATCTTAGCACAGATACGCAGTATTTT. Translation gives CASSQGSDLSTDTQYF.